These 15 T cell receptor beta chains came from one sample sequenced in a study of T-cell reconstitution after alpha-beta-depleted transplantation in children. Preparing the TCRbeta library involved the use of unique molecular identifiers. TCRdb re-derived calls from the PCR reads in MiXCR, one entry per CDR3 protein. The sample lists about 58,000 distinct CDR3 sequences; about 40% were seen once. The source material was PBMCs, mostly from graft donor cells, sampled 360 days after TCRalphabeta/CD19-depleted stem cell transplant. These receptors were collected from a male patient younger than 18 who had a stem cell transplant for acute lymphoblastic leukemia, so the T cells may come from the graft donor.

The chain has TRBV7-8 and TRBJ2-5; 7 bases match TRBD1. The trim removed 5 bases at V and 2 bases at J, leaving 11 bases unmatched. Germline CDR1 reads SGHVS; CDR2 reads FQNEAQ. CDR3 length equals 16 residues. CDR3 DNA sequence: TGTGCCAGCAGCCCCCTGACAGGGACGGGTCAAGAGACCCAGTACTTC. Amino acid sequence: CASSPLTGTGQETQYF.

This chain links TRBV12-3 or TRBV12-4 with TRBJ1-2; unclear D gene. Trimming shortened V by 1 base and J by 11 bases, and 8 bases separated the two germline ends. The CDR3 length is 11 residues. CDR3 protein: CASSLGHLYTF. As DNA, the CDR3 is TGTGCCAGCAGTTTAGGTCACTTATACACCTTC.

The table lists this clonotype with many counts. The V gene is TRBV5-1, the J gene TRBJ2-5; 12 bases agree with TRBD2. This CDR3 has 14 residues. Per germline, CDR1 SGHRS and CDR2 YFSETQ. The V segment lost 3 bases and the J segment 5 bases; nucleotides outside the gene matches: 2. DNA of the CDR3: TGCGCCAGCAGCTCCGGGACTAGCGGGGAGACCCAGTACTTC. It is translated as CASSSGTSGETQYF.

This CDR3 reads CASSLGGHGAFRYTQYF. As DNA, the CDR3 is TGTGCCAGCAGTTTAGGGGGACATGGAGCTTTTAGATATACGCAGTATTTT. This chain uses TRBV28 with TRBJ2-3; D might be TRBD1 (6 bases). Germline lookup yields CDR1 MDHEN and CDR2 SYDVKM. CDR3 size: 17 residues. V was trimmed by 2 bases and J by 7 bases, leaving 22 bases between them.

The V gene is TRBV12-3 or TRBV12-4, the J gene TRBJ2-1; 8 bases line up with TRBD2. Unmatched junction bases numbered 4, after V lost 3 bases and J lost 9 bases. This CDR3 contains 13 residues. CDR3 in amino acids: CASSFGTRVEQFF. CDR3 coding DNA: TGTGCCAGCAGTTTCGGGACTAGGGTTGAGCAGTTCTTC.

The J gene is TRBJ2-3, the V gene TRBV2, with D hard to call. Germline lookup yields CDR1 SNHLY and CDR2 FYNNEI. Trimming took 2 bases from V and 10 from J, leaving 10 bases between them. This CDR3 has 12 residues. The CDR3 DNA sequence: TGTGCCAGCAGTGAACTTTATTTGTCGCAGTATTTT. Amino acids: CASSELYLSQYF.

The gene calls are TRBV7-2 and TRBJ2-7; 8 bases fit TRBD1. With 4 bases clipped from V and 2 bases from J, the junction kept 7 bases outside the gene matches. The CDR3 sequence is 15 residues long. Germline loops: CDR1 SGHTA, CDR2 FQGNSA. The CDR3 DNA reads TGTGCCAGCAGCTCCCCCGGACAGGGTACCTACGAGCAGTACTTC. Translating gives CASSSPGQGTYEQYF.

The chain carries TRBV20-1 and TRBJ2-1, with 11 positions matching TRBD2. The CDR3 is made up of 17 amino acids. The V segment lost 0 bases and the J segment 8 bases; nucleotides outside the gene matches: 12. Germline loops: CDR1 DFQATT, CDR2 SNEGSKA (reference sequence). The CDR3 here is CSARDNALAGGWDEQFF. The CDR3 DNA reads as TGCAGTGCTAGAGATAATGCGCTAGCGGGAGGTTGGGATGAGCAGTTCTTC.

A few counts support this clonotype. The CDR3 loop reads CASSLRGGRRYNEQFF. The CDR3 DNA reads as TGTGCCAGCAGCTTACGAGGGGGCAGACGCTACAATGAGCAGTTCTTC. The chain joins TRBV7-9 to TRBJ2-1; TRBD1 matches at 7 bases. CDR1 is SEHNR and CDR2 is FQNEAQ in the germline V gene (reference sequence). Trimming at V came to 2 bases and at J to 3 bases, leaving 7 bases not matched to a gene. The CDR3 length is 16 residues.

This chain's CDR3 is CASRVSLAKNIQYF. The CDR3 DNA reads as TGTGCCAGCAGGGTCTCGTTAGCCAAAAACATTCAGTACTTC. This sequence joins TRBV7-2 and TRBJ2-4; D is ambiguous. The length of the CDR3 is 14 residues. V lost 6 bases to trimming and J lost 0 bases, with 9 bases between them. In germline, CDR1 is SGHTA, CDR2 FQGNSA.

This chain connects TRBV24-1 to TRBJ1-2; D is unclear. Trimming removed 5 bases from V and 6 bases from J, with 15 bases in between. CDR1 and CDR2 (germline): KGHDR, SFDVKD. This CDR3 has 14 residues. The CDR3 nucleotides read TGTGCCACCAGTGTAAAGAGGAGACTCCATGGCTACACCTTC. Encoded protein: CATSVKRRLHGYTF.

This clonotype was seen a few times. The genes are TRBV27 and TRBJ2-1; 8 nucleotides match TRBD1. CDR3 length: 14 amino acids. J lost 7 bases, V lost 6 bases, and 8 bases had no gene match. CDR1 is MNHEY, CDR2 SMNVEV, per germline (reference sequence). The CDR3 bases are TGTGCCAGCAGCAGGACAGGGACCGGGAATGAGCAGTTCTTC. It is translated as CASSRTGTGNEQFF.

The chain joins TRBV28 to TRBJ1-2, with D unclear. V was pared by 8 bases and J by 5 bases, with 9 bases between. CDR3 size: 11 residues. CDR1 and CDR2 from the germline V gene are MDHEN and SYDVKM. The CDR3 bases are TGTGCCAGCGGCCTTTTTTATGGCTACACCTTC. Translation gives CASGLFYGYTF.

The V and J genes are TRBV3-1 and TRBJ2-1; TRBD2 matches at 11 bases. The germline gives CDR1 LGHDT, CDR2 YNNKEL (reference sequence). The CDR3 contains 15 residues. With 5 bases clipped from V and 4 bases from J, the junction kept 4 bases outside the gene matches. This CDR3 is CASSLRTSGYNEQFF. DNA for the CDR3: TGTGCCAGCAGCTTACGGACTAGCGGGTACAATGAGCAGTTCTTC.

The CDR3 DNA reads as TGCGCCAGCAGCTTGCGGTTATCAGGGGGCTACGAGCAGTACTTC. As protein: CASSLRLSGGYEQYF. The rearrangement joins TRBV5-1 to TRBJ2-7; TRBD1 aligns across 7 bases. The CDR3 has 15 residues. CDR1 SGHRS and CDR2 YFSETQ come from the germline V gene. Losses at the gene ends were 1 base for V and 3 bases for J; bases not matched to a gene: 7.